The subject of this entry is one T cell receptor beta chain. Its antigen specificity is not known. No clone much larger than this one lies a single base away; base qualities are absent. Every donor was a healthy Caucasian. Three pairs of female monozygotic twins, all aged about 18 to 30 years, made up the twin cohort. CD4+ and CD8+ T cell populations were isolated with positive isolation kits from Invitrogen. The germline V gene sets CDR1 to SGHAT and CDR2 to FQNNGV. Including cysteine and phenylalanine, the CDR3 has 15 amino acids. The entry retains the CDR3 DNA only, 45 bases that are in frame from base 1. V loses 5 bases, J loses 1 base, and the germline ends lie 14 bases apart. These data originate in a study of identical twins (dated by TCRdb to about 2016). Notes on the research overall: The study deep-sequenced TCR alpha and beta repertoires from monozygotic twins, unrelated adults of various ages and cord blood to test whether fetal clonotypes persist. To rule out contamination, replicate twin experiments were performed at different times with different library preparation protocols.

Receptors were amplified or captured by 5' RACE. Instrument on record: Illumina HiSeq 2000. Template switching introduced a universal primer binding site; the final cDNA contained a unique molecular identifier, enabling accurate counting of TCR cDNA molecules. Specific primers in the conserved constant-segment region were used to synthesize first-strand cDNA for TCR alpha and beta chains. Each cDNA library was double barcoded, with a SMART-Mk sample barcode plus Illumina barcodes, to control for contamination. TruSeq adapter sequences, together with Illumina sample barcodes, were added in two successive PCR steps. The Illumina HiSeq platform was used with custom primers to sequence TCR alpha and beta cDNA libraries. The source study handled its data this way. Unique molecular identifiers were extracted from raw reads with MiGEC, and CDR3 positions were determined with MiXCR. For each individual, recombination models were inferred using an EM algorithm with the repgenHMM and IGoR tools. Shared clonotype analysis was performed with the tcR package in R, normalizing sharing by the product of cloneset sizes. To study raw recombination without the effects of thymic and clonal selection, out-of-frame nonproductive sequences were analyzed. TCRdb trimmed the raw reads at Q25, called clones with MiXCR and kept productive beta chains. Rows merge per CDR3 protein into single entries with the most common DNA and genes. TCRdb's processing, not the authors' own work, is the source of the V and J calls. The sample table contains 310,000 or so distinct CDR3 sequences; only one count was recorded for over 8.5% of them. 6% to 8.5% of the sample is held by the ten biggest clonotypes.

Overall results and qualifications from the work: Compared with coincidental sharing between unrelated individuals, out-of-frame TCR alpha sequences shared between twins had an excess of sequences with low generation probability. Because the same donors could not be followed over many years, the conclusions relied on cross-sectional statistical analysis. In monozygotic twins, out-of-frame TCR alpha sharing was systematically underestimated by recombination models, although the models agreed with sharing between unrelated individuals. Excess twin sharing in beta out-of-frame sequences was weaker because fewer shared sequences lowered the signal-to-noise ratio. Zero-insertion analyses could be partly confounded by invariant T cells such as MAIT and iNKT, although diverse VJ usage argued against such confounding for most clonotypes. Abundant cord blood beta clonotypes had fewer insertions, young adult naive repertoires showed a similar but weaker trend, and memory repertoires showed no such trend.

The same specimen was also included in a second study, on yellow fever vaccine responses in identical twins. Per the second study: The T cell response to vaccination in identical twins was reported by the authors to appear partly convergent and partly personalized. In identical twins, the study followed T cell clones that responded to the vaccine with precision.

This receptor chain uses TRBV11-2 and TRBJ1-1; a tentative D call is TRBD1 (5 bases match). The sample consisted of CD8+ T cells sorted from blood. This receptor was identified in a woman younger than 30 in good health. This receptor has the CDR3 CASSPGWGPNTEAFF. In nucleotide form, the sequence is TGTGCCAGCAGCCCGGGGTGGGGCCCGAACACTGAAGCTTTCTTT.